Listed below are T cell receptor beta chains from one sample, sequenced in a study of CD4 T cells in relation to SARS-CoV-2 and coronaviruses. Using immunoSEQ multiplex PCR, the repertoire was profiled, and TCRdb retains in-frame clones only, with some absent. The sample lists 35,000 to 40,000 clones; roughly 90% were seen once. What was sequenced was memory CD4+ T cells from PBMCs. These receptors were obtained from an adult with COVID-19. Each CDR3 is given with its conserved first and last residue. The D gene is left open where the match is weak. Size tells how often a clone was seen (once, few, many) or the class of an expanded clone, and some rows leave it out.

NA,TRBV2,NA,TRBJ1-4,CASRRDTTNEKLFF,TGTGCCAGCAGGCGGGACACCACGAATGAAAAACTGTTTTTT
NA,TRBV7-9,NA,TRBJ2-2,CASSLWGQGRHTGELFF,TGTGCCAGCAGCTTGTGGGGGCAGGGGCGACACACCGGGGAGCTGTTTTTT
TRBD1,TRBV27,NA,TRBJ1-3,CASRTGAGNTIYF,TGTGCCAGCAGGACAGGGGCTGGAAACACCATATATTTT
NA,TRBV5-4,NA,TRBJ1-1,CASTPGKGRINTEAFF,TGTGCCAGCACCCCGGGTAAAGGGCGGATAAACACTGAAGCTTTCTTT
NA,TRBV19,NA,TRBJ1-1,CASSIGGGTEAFF,TGTGCCAGTAGTATAGGTGGGGGGACTGAAGCTTTCTTT
NA,TRBV7-8,NA,TRBJ1-1,CASSSTPAGGAFF,TGTGCCAGCAGCTCCACCCCTGCGGGTGGAGCTTTCTTT
NA,TRBV13,NA,TRBJ1-1,CASSSDRPNTEAFF,TGTGCCAGCAGCTCAGACAGGCCGAACACTGAAGCTTTCTTT
NA,TRBV5-1,once,TRBJ2-1,CASRHAGTSSYNEQFF,TGCGCCAGCAGGCACGCTGGGACCTCCTCCTACAATGAGCAGTTCTTC
TRBD2,TRBV3-1/TRBV3-2,NA,TRBJ2-7,CASSETGTSGYEQYF,TGTGCCAGCAGCGAAACCGGGACTAGCGGCTACGAGCAGTACTTC
NA,TRBV28,NA,TRBJ2-5,CASSTRAGARETQYF,TGTGCCAGCAGTACGAGGGCAGGGGCACGGGAGACCCAGTACTTC
NA,TRBV7-8,NA,TRBJ2-2,CASSPSHMTGELFF,TGTGCCAGCAGCCCTAGTCATATGACCGGGGAGCTGTTTTTT
NA,TRBV6-4,once,TRBJ2-1,CASSDSTGNYNEQFF,TGTGCCAGCAGTGACTCGACCGGGAACTACAATGAGCAGTTCTTC
NA,TRBV21-1,NA,TRBJ1-2,CASSKGPESLLYGYTF,TGTGCCAGCAGCAAAGGTCCGGAATCACTTCTCTATGGCTACACCTTC
NA,TRBV11-3,once,TRBJ2-7,CASSRPAAGEQYF,TGTGCCAGCAGCCGACCGGCGGCGGGAGAGCAGTACTTC
TRBD1,TRBV6-5,NA,TRBJ1-4,CASSFRTGSEKLFF,TGTGCCAGCAGCTTTAGGACAGGGTCTGAAAAACTGTTTTTT
NA,TRBV9,NA,TRBJ1-6,CASSERGRSYNSPLHF,TGTGCCAGCAGCGAGAGGGGGAGATCCTATAATTCACCCCTCCACTTT
NA,TRBV12-5,NA,TRBJ1-4,CAAGATNEKLFF,TGTGCCGCGGGGGCAACTAATGAAAAACTGTTTTTT
NA,TRBV5-6,few,TRBJ2-7,CASSLVAEGSKQYF,TGTGCCAGCAGCTTGGTGGCGGAGGGCTCGAAGCAGTACTTC
NA,TRBV28,NA,TRBJ2-5,CASDASNGQTQYF,TGTGCCAGCGATGCTTCGAACGGGCAGACCCAGTACTTC
TRBD1,TRBV2,once,TRBJ1-3,CASSATGMDGNTIYF,TGTGCCAGCAGCGCGACAGGGATGGATGGAAACACCATATATTTT
TRBD1,TRBV7-2,NA,TRBJ1-4,CASSLAAGGYEKLFF,TGTGCCAGCAGCTTGGCGGCAGGGGGCTATGAAAAACTGTTTTTT
TRBD1,TRBV5-1,NA,TRBJ2-5,CASSLRGSPAAETQYF,TGCGCCAGCAGCCTCAGGGGGTCTCCGGCCGCGGAGACCCAGTACTTC